The 9 T cell receptor beta chains given below trace back to one sample, sequenced in a study of shared clonotypes between healthy human individuals. Clones were read by immunoSEQ multiplex PCR, and TCRdb kept only the in-frame ones, dropping some. Of millions of clones listed, over 85% were seen once; the top ten hold 0.14%. Sequencing input: naive CD4+ T cells sorted from blood. Described subset: CD45RA+ positively selected. These receptors all stem from a man aged 18 to 29 in good health.

The chain links TRBV18 to TRBJ2-3, with unresolved D. This CDR3 spans 17 amino acids. The germline gives CDR1 KGHSH, CDR2 LQKENI. Trimming left V 3 bases short and J 1 base short, with 17 bases between. This CDR3 reads CASSPLFDRSGTDTQYF. The CDR3 coding sequence is TGTGCCAGCTCACCCCTATTCGACCGATCGGGCACAGATACGCAGTATTTT. Full variable domain (remainder filled in from reference TRBV18 and TRBJ2-3): NAGVMQNPRHLVRRRGQEARLRCSPMKGHSHVYWYRQLPEEGLKFMVYLQKENIIDESGMPKERFSAEFPKEGPSILRIQQVVRGDSAAYFCASSPLFDRSGTDTQYFGPGTRLTVL.

In this sample, this clone turned up a few times. The rearrangement uses TRBV25-1 and TRBJ1-6; TRBD1 might be the D (6 bases). The germline gives CDR1 MGHDK, CDR2 SYGVNS. Between the trimmed V and J ends, which lost 3 bases and 6 bases, there was a span of 6 bases. This CDR3 contains 13 residues. CDR3 amino acids: CASSDRGNSPLHF. The CDR3 region has the DNA TGTGCCAGCAGTGACAGGGGTAATTCACCCCTCCACTTT.

V and J are TRBV7-9 and TRBJ1-6, with D perhaps matching TRBD1 (5 bases). CDR3 size: 17 residues. Per the germline V gene, CDR1 is SEHNR and CDR2 is FQNEAQ (reference sequence). Trimming stripped 5 bases from V and 3 bases from J, with 17 bases between. The CDR3, as DNA: TGTGCCAGCAGCACCAGATCCCAGGGTAGCTATAATTCACCCCTCCACTTT. This encodes CASSTRSQGSYNSPLHF.

The V and J genes are TRBV30 and TRBJ2-7; D gene ambiguous. V was pared by 0 bases and J by 4 bases, with 10 bases between. Germline CDR1 is GTSNPN and CDR2 is SVGIG (reference sequence). This CDR3 has 13 amino acids. The CDR3 spells CAWSVNAHYEQYF. The CDR3 DNA is TGTGCCTGGAGTGTAAACGCGCATTACGAGCAGTACTTC.

A word on this clone: Other DNA sequences in the sample encode the same CDR3. The rearrangement joins TRBV6-1 to TRBJ1-1; unclear D gene. Trimming cost V 4 bases and J 1 base, with 7 bases left between them. Germline V gene lookup returns CDR1 MNHNS and CDR2 SASEGT. CDR3 size: 13 residues. The CDR3 DNA follows: TGTGCCAGCAGTGGACAAACGAACACTGAAGCTTTCTTT. It translates to CASSGQTNTEAFF.

The table lists this clone with a count of one. The CDR3 coding sequence is TGTGCCAGCTCTCCTGGACTAGCGGGATTCCCCCTGTACTTC. As protein: CASSPGLAGFPLYF. The chain carries TRBV18 and TRBJ2-5; 12 bases are shared with TRBD2. This CDR3 contains 14 residues. V shed 6 bases and J 13 bases; nucleotides not matched to a gene: 12. Germline V CDR1 and CDR2: KGHSH, LQKENI.

The chain has TRBV7-2 and TRBJ2-1; perhaps D is TRBD1 or TRBD2 (5 bases each). This CDR3 is 18 amino acids long. Trimming removed 1 base at V and 4 bases at J, with 20 bases between. Germline CDR1 is SGHTA and CDR2 is FQGNSA. Written as DNA, the CDR3 is TGTGCCAGCAGCTTAGTTCCCTCGGGACGGAAGTCATACAATGAGCAGTTCTTC. It yields the protein CASSLVPSGRKSYNEQFF.

The rearrangement joins TRBV25-1 to TRBJ1-5; no clear D gene. From germline, CDR1 is MGHDK and CDR2 SYGVNS. The CDR3 length is 14 residues. V was pared by 1 base and J by 5 bases, with 9 bases between. The CDR3 region has the DNA TGTGCCAGCAGTGAATCCTCAGGTGATCAGCCCCAGCATTTT. Its translation is CASSESSGDQPQHF.

This chain joins TRBV5-1 and TRBJ1-5; D gene ambiguous. CDR1 SGHRS and CDR2 YFSETQ come from the germline V gene. Trimming removed 2 bases at V and 5 bases at J, with 8 bases between. CDR3 length: 13 residues. The CDR3, as DNA: TGCGCCAGCAGCTTCAATTTCGATCAGCCCCAGCATTTT. It yields the protein CASSFNFDQPQHF.